A selection of T cell receptor beta chains follows, all from one sample in a study of vaccination and CD4 T cells after COVID-19. A single record per CDR3 protein comes from TCRdb applying MiXCR to the PCR reads. The repertoire consists of more than 9,500 distinct CDR3 sequences, with approximately 59% occurring once and the leading ten covering about an eighth. No antigen is known for these receptors. Sequencing was carried out using CD4+ T cells from blood, cultured in vitro. The receptors originated from a human donor who had recovered from COVID-19. Both conserved end residues are part of each CDR3. Each record gives: J gene, D gene, V gene, CDR3 protein. The D gene is left open where the match is weak.

TRBJ2-1,.,TRBV7-2,CASSLPYNEQFF
TRBJ2-5,.,TRBV5-4,CASSPWSSGQETQYF
TRBJ1-4,.,TRBV20-1,CSASSAATNEKLFF
TRBJ1-1,.,TRBV12-3/TRBV12-4,CASSLMGIPEAFF
TRBJ2-5,.,TRBV20-1,CSARRGLETQYF
TRBJ2-3,TRBD1,TRBV7-6,CATSIQQGADTQYF
TRBJ2-1,.,TRBV5-4,CASSSGPTSYNEQFF
TRBJ1-5,.,TRBV28,CASSAGGSNQPQHF
TRBJ2-7,.,TRBV10-2,CASKGGAYEQYF
TRBJ2-7,.,TRBV4-1,CASSQLLRRGTYEQYF
TRBJ1-6,TRBD1,TRBV7-3,CASSLSGTGPYPLHF
TRBJ1-2,TRBD1,TRBV10-3,CAIRRTGAGSVYGYTF
TRBJ2-7,TRBD2,TRBV12-3/TRBV12-4,CASRLTSGPYEQYF
TRBJ2-4,.,TRBV7-8,CASSLGVAKNIQYF
TRBJ2-7,TRBD1,TRBV20-1,CSASRNQGASYEQYF
TRBJ2-1,TRBD1,TRBV20-1,CSATPPGQGGNEQFF
TRBJ2-7,.,TRBV10-3,CAISDRLANYEQYF
TRBJ2-2,.,TRBV6-1,CASNFRERGGELFF
TRBJ2-1,TRBD2,TRBV7-2,CASSRSGLAGANEQFF
TRBJ2-7,.,TRBV29-1,CSVAPGAVSYEQYF
TRBJ1-6,.,TRBV7-3,CASSSTEGSPLHF
TRBJ2-4,.,TRBV19,CASSKINLGNIQYF
TRBJ1-5,.,TRBV15,CATSRGPGTGGQPQHF
TRBJ2-1,TRBD2,TRBV10-3,CAISVGTSNNEQFF